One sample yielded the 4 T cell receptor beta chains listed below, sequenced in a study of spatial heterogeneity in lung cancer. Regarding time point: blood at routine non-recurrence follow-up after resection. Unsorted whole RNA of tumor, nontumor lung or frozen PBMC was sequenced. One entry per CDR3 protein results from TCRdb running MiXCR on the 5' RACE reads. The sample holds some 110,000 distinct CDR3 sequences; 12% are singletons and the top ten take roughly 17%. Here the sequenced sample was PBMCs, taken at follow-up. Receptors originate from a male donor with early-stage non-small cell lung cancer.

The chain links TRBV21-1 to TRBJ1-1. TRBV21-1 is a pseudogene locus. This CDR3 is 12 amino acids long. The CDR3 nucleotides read TGTGCCAGCTTCCGGCCGAACACTGAAGCTTTCTTT. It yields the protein CASFRPNTEAFF.

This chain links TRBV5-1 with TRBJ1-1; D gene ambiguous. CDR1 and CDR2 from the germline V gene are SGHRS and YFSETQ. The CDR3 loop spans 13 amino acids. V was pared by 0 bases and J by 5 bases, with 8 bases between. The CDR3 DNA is TGCGCCAGCAGCTTGGAATGGGGAACTGAAGCTTTCTTT. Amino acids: CASSLEWGTEAFF.

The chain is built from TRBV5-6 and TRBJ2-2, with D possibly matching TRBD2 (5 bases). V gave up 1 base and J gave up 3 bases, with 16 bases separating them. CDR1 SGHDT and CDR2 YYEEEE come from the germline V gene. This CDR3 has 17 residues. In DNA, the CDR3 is TGTGCCAGCAGCTTGATTGCGGGCCCGAGGTACACCGGGGAGCTGTTTTTT. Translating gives CASSLIAGPRYTGELFF.

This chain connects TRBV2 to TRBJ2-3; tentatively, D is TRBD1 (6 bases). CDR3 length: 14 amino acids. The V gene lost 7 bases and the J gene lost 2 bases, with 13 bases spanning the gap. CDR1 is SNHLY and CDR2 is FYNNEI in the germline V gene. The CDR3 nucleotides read TGTGCCAGCATGGGGGCACCAGCCACAGATACGCAGTATTTT. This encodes CASMGAPATDTQYF.